This record looks at one T cell receptor (beta chain) sequence and its context. Antigen specificity is unknown. This sample stems from a study of cytotoxic CD8 clonotypes in ibrutinib-treated CLL. Study-level information: Partial responses numbered roughly 24 and complete responses 2; after a median around 72 months, around 14 stayed remitted and about twelve progressed. Notes on the study in general: An increase in clonality occurred at ibrutinib response, followed by a return toward baseline at progression.

Cryopreserved PBMCs were the source of around 2 micrograms of genomic DNA, which went to TCR beta libraries. The method was immunoSEQ multiplex PCR; TCRdb's version includes in-frame clones alone and lacks a portion of them. The table records about 74,000 clones, over 75% of them present only once. The CDR3 consists of 16 residues. Trimming pared 3 bases from V and 0 bases from J, leaving 11 bases between. The rearrangement joins TRBV23-1 to TRBJ2-2; D might be TRBD1 (5 bases). TRBV23-1 is flagged as an ORF with uncertain function. Here the sequenced sample was PBMCs, taken at disease progression, from a patient treated with ibrutinib. The sequence was obtained from a human donor with chronic lymphocytic leukemia. CDR3 coding DNA: TGCGCCAGCAGTCACTCAAGGACATCGAACACCGGGGAGCTGTTTTTT. Protein sequence: CASSHSRTSNTGELFF.